This is a list of T cell receptor beta chains from one sample in a study of shared clonotypes between healthy human individuals. Here immunoSEQ multiplex PCR was the method, and the copy in TCRdb shows in-frame clones only, minus some. The data contain about 2.4 million clones, 93% of them singletons. Sequencing was done on a sample of naive CD4+ T cells from PBMCs. The receptors here all came from a young man in good health. Some clones in this sample may be carry-over from other donors' samples. Each CDR3 is given with its conserved first and last residue. Fields, in order: J gene, clone size, D gene, V gene, CDR3 protein, CDR3 DNA. The D gene is left open where the match is weak. Expanded clones are given a class, and other clones once, few, many or no size at all.

j_gene: TRBJ2-5; abundance: NA; d_gene: TRBD2; v_gene: TRBV28; CDR3aa: CASSTAASGSETQYF; CDR3nt: TGTGCCAGCAGTACCGCGGCTAGCGGGAGTGAGACCCAGTACTTC
j_gene: TRBJ2-7; abundance: once; d_gene: NA; v_gene: TRBV5-6; CDR3aa: CASSLTTGRYEQYF; CDR3nt: TGTGCCAGCAGCCTAACGACAGGGAGGTACGAGCAGTACTTC
j_gene: TRBJ1-5; abundance: few; d_gene: NA; v_gene: TRBV20-1; CDR3aa: CSASRRPQHF; CDR3nt: TGCAGTGCTAGCCGCCGGCCCCAGCATTTT
j_gene: TRBJ2-4; abundance: NA; d_gene: NA; v_gene: TRBV5-1; CDR3aa: CASSLAWFLPGDIQYF; CDR3nt: TGCGCCAGCAGCTTGGCCTGGTTCCTCCCAGGGGACATTCAGTACTTC
j_gene: TRBJ1-2; abundance: NA; d_gene: NA; v_gene: TRBV28; CDR3aa: CASGSDNYGYTF; CDR3nt: TGTGCCAGCGGTTCAGATAACTATGGCTACACCTTC
j_gene: TRBJ2-7; abundance: NA; d_gene: TRBD2; v_gene: TRBV18; CDR3aa: CASSLTVAGGPAYEQYF; CDR3nt: TGTGCCAGCTCCCTCACGGTAGCGGGAGGGCCGGCCTACGAGCAGTACTTC
j_gene: TRBJ1-1; abundance: once; d_gene: NA; v_gene: TRBV2; CDR3aa: CASSDKRGNTEAFF; CDR3nt: TGTGCCAGCAGTGACAAACGGGGGAACACTGAAGCTTTCTTT
j_gene: TRBJ2-5; abundance: NA; d_gene: TRBD2; v_gene: TRBV13; CDR3aa: CASSLRTSGTLQETQYF; CDR3nt: TGTGCCAGCAGCTTACGGACTAGCGGGACCCTCCAAGAGACCCAGTACTTC
j_gene: TRBJ2-7; abundance: NA; d_gene: NA; v_gene: TRBV15; CDR3aa: CATSRETRGSYEQYF; CDR3nt: TGTGCCACCAGCAGAGAGACCCGCGGCTCCTACGAGCAGTACTTC
j_gene: TRBJ2-7; abundance: NA; d_gene: TRBD1; v_gene: TRBV28; CDR3aa: CASSPTTGSYEQYF; CDR3nt: TGTGCCAGCAGCCCTACGACAGGGAGCTACGAGCAGTACTTC
j_gene: TRBJ2-7; abundance: NA; d_gene: TRBD2; v_gene: TRBV2; CDR3aa: CASSSWTSGKAEQYF; CDR3nt: TGTGCCAGCAGTTCTTGGACTAGCGGGAAGGCCGAGCAGTACTTC
j_gene: TRBJ2-1; abundance: NA; d_gene: TRBD1; v_gene: TRBV28; CDR3aa: CASTMGTGAYNEQFF; CDR3nt: TGTGCCAGCACCATGGGGACAGGGGCGTACAATGAGCAGTTCTTC
j_gene: TRBJ2-1; abundance: NA; d_gene: NA; v_gene: TRBV7-9; CDR3aa: CASSFERWIRGDNEQFF; CDR3nt: TGTGCCAGCAGCTTTGAGCGCTGGATCAGGGGGGACAATGAGCAGTTCTTC
j_gene: TRBJ2-7; abundance: NA; d_gene: NA; v_gene: TRBV20-1; CDR3aa: CSAGAAYEQYF; CDR3nt: TGCAGTGCTGGGGCCGCCTACGAGCAGTACTTC
j_gene: TRBJ1-2; abundance: NA; d_gene: NA; v_gene: TRBV28; CDR3aa: CASSSLGGYGYGYTF; CDR3nt: TGTGCCAGCAGTTCCTTGGGGGGTTACGGCTATGGCTACACCTTC
j_gene: TRBJ2-7; abundance: NA; d_gene: NA; v_gene: TRBV6-5; CDR3aa: CASSPKLAVSYEQYF; CDR3nt: TGTGCCAGCAGTCCCAAGCTCGCAGTCTCCTACGAGCAGTACTTC
j_gene: TRBJ2-7; abundance: NA; d_gene: NA; v_gene: TRBV7-9; CDR3aa: CASSLSIDTYEQYF; CDR3nt: TGTGCCAGCAGCTTAAGCATCGATACCTACGAGCAGTACTTC
j_gene: TRBJ1-5; abundance: NA; d_gene: NA; v_gene: TRBV6-5; CDR3aa: CASSYSRGRQPQHF; CDR3nt: TGTGCCAGCAGTTACTCGAGGGGACGACAGCCCCAGCATTTT
j_gene: TRBJ2-4; abundance: NA; d_gene: NA; v_gene: TRBV19; CDR3aa: CASNGFGHWAKNIQYF; CDR3nt: TGTGCCAGTAACGGTTTCGGGCATTGGGCCAAAAACATTCAGTACTTC
j_gene: TRBJ2-4; abundance: NA; d_gene: TRBD2; v_gene: TRBV6-5; CDR3aa: CASSYTRTSGNIQYF; CDR3nt: TGTGCCAGCAGTTACACCCGAACTAGCGGGAACATTCAGTACTTC
j_gene: TRBJ2-7; abundance: once; d_gene: NA; v_gene: TRBV7-2; CDR3aa: CASSFGGNSYEQYF; CDR3nt: TGTGCCAGCAGCTTTGGAGGGAACTCCTACGAGCAGTACTTC
j_gene: TRBJ2-7; abundance: NA; d_gene: NA; v_gene: TRBV12-2; CDR3aa: CASRSPRVGQVREQYF; CDR3nt: TGTGCAAGTCGCTCACCCAGAGTTGGTCAGGTGCGGGAGCAGTACTTC
j_gene: TRBJ2-2; abundance: NA; d_gene: NA; v_gene: TRBV2; CDR3aa: CASSRGSSVAGELFF; CDR3nt: TGTGCCAGCAGTCGCGGTAGCTCCGTCGCCGGGGAGCTGTTTTTT
j_gene: TRBJ1-2; abundance: NA; d_gene: NA; v_gene: TRBV28; CDR3aa: CASRKPGGDYGYTF; CDR3nt: TGTGCCAGCAGGAAACCCGGTGGGGACTATGGCTACACCTTC
j_gene: TRBJ1-1; abundance: once; d_gene: TRBD1; v_gene: TRBV28; CDR3aa: CASRPGGQGTEAFF; CDR3nt: TGTGCCAGCAGACCAGGGGGCCAAGGCACTGAAGCTTTCTTT
j_gene: TRBJ2-6; abundance: once; d_gene: NA; v_gene: TRBV29-1; CDR3aa: CSVVSGGANVLTF; CDR3nt: TGCAGCGTTGTGTCTGGTGGGGCCAACGTCCTGACTTTC
j_gene: TRBJ2-5; abundance: NA; d_gene: NA; v_gene: TRBV7-7; CDR3aa: CASSLGVGETQYF; CDR3nt: TGTGCCAGCAGCTTAGGGGTGGGGGAGACCCAGTACTTC
j_gene: TRBJ1-3; abundance: NA; d_gene: NA; v_gene: TRBV18; CDR3aa: CASSPSFGVQGISGNTIYF; CDR3nt: TGTGCCAGCTCACCGTCGTTTGGCGTACAGGGCATCTCTGGAAACACCATATATTTT
j_gene: TRBJ2-1; abundance: NA; d_gene: TRBD2; v_gene: TRBV4-1; CDR3aa: CASSQVTSGRVSEQFF; CDR3nt: TGCGCCAGCAGCCAAGTGACTAGCGGGAGAGTTAGTGAGCAGTTCTTC
j_gene: TRBJ1-5; abundance: NA; d_gene: TRBD1; v_gene: TRBV18; CDR3aa: CASSQQGQHNNQPQHF; CDR3nt: TGTGCCAGCTCTCAGCAGGGACAGCACAACAATCAGCCCCAGCATTTT
j_gene: TRBJ2-1; abundance: NA; d_gene: NA; v_gene: TRBV28; CDR3aa: CASSLTGRSYNEQFF; CDR3nt: TGTGCCAGTTCCCTGACAGGCCGCTCCTACAATGAGCAGTTCTTC
j_gene: TRBJ1-5; abundance: NA; d_gene: NA; v_gene: TRBV15; CDR3aa: CATSRDLVRGRGSNQPQHF; CDR3nt: TGTGCCACCAGCAGAGATCTTGTCAGGGGCCGGGGGAGCAATCAGCCCCAGCATTTT
j_gene: TRBJ2-3; abundance: once; d_gene: TRBD2; v_gene: TRBV5-1; CDR3aa: CASSLGTSGREIDTQYF; CDR3nt: TGCGCCAGCAGCTTGGGGACTAGCGGGAGGGAGATAGATACGCAGTATTTT
j_gene: TRBJ1-1; abundance: NA; d_gene: NA; v_gene: TRBV5-1; CDR3aa: CASSPQAANTEAFF; CDR3nt: TGCGCCAGCAGCCCGCAGGCCGCCAACACTGAAGCTTTCTTT
j_gene: TRBJ2-7; abundance: NA; d_gene: TRBD2; v_gene: TRBV6-1; CDR3aa: CASSEGLAGVGQYF; CDR3nt: TGTGCCAGCAGTGAGGGACTAGCGGGAGTGGGGCAGTACTTC
j_gene: TRBJ1-1; abundance: NA; d_gene: NA; v_gene: TRBV5-4; CDR3aa: CASSPSSLRGMNTEAFF; CDR3nt: TGTGCCAGCAGCCCTTCAAGTCTTCGGGGAATGAACACTGAAGCTTTCTTT